Following are 6 T cell receptor beta chains from one sample sequenced in a study of ipilimumab plus nivolumab after autologous stem cell transplantation. Using immunoSEQ multiplex PCR, the repertoire was profiled, and TCRdb retains in-frame clones only, with some absent. The repertoire holds around 84,000 clones, with nearly 85% as singletons. The sequenced sample was PBMCs, obtained in a trial of ipilimumab plus nivolumab as post-transplant consolidation. These receptors were taken from a male donor with diffuse large B-cell lymphoma.

The rearrangement uses TRBV12-5 and TRBJ2-7, with no clear D. Germline values: CDR1 LGHNT, CDR2 FRNRAP. This CDR3 region has 14 residues. Trimming removed 2 bases at V and 0 bases at J, with 8 bases between. CDR3 sequence reads: CASGLLGSSYEQYF. CDR3 nucleotide sequence: TGTGCTAGTGGTTTGTTGGGCAGCTCCTACGAGCAGTACTTC. Together with reference TRBV12-5 and TRBJ2-7, the CDR3 gives the full variable domain: DARVTQTPRHKVTEMGQEVTMRCQPILGHNTVFWYRQTMMQGLELLAYFRNRAPLDDSGMPKDRFSAEMPDATLATLKIQPSEPRDSAVYFCASGLLGSSYEQYFGPGTRLTVT.

This clone was seen a few times. The chain carries TRBV2 and TRBJ2-3, with D possibly matching TRBD2 (5 bases). The CDR3 covers 13 residues. The V gene lost 7 bases and the J gene lost 3 bases, with 11 bases spanning the gap. CDR1 and CDR2 (germline): SNHLY, FYNNEI. The DNA of the CDR3 is TGTGCCAGCACCACTAGAGTGACAGATACGCAGTATTTT. Residues: CASTTRVTDTQYF.

The chain employs TRBV4-2 and TRBJ2-7, with D perhaps TRBD2 (6 bases). Per germline, CDR1 LGHNA and CDR2 YNFKEQ. There are 14 residues in the CDR3. The ends were cut back, 1 base at V and 4 bases at J, with 11 bases in the middle. The CDR3 loop is CASSQGQAGYEQYF. Here the CDR3 DNA reads TGTGCCAGCAGCCAAGGTCAGGCGGGATACGAGCAGTACTTC.

The chain couples TRBV5-1 to TRBJ1-6; D gene uncertain. V dropped 0 bases and J dropped 3 bases, with 10 bases sitting between them. Germline CDR1 reads SGHRS; CDR2 reads YFSETQ. CDR3 length equals 16 residues. CDR3 DNA sequence: TGCGCCAGCAGCTTGGAGGCAGTAGACTATAATTCACCCCTCCACTTT. Translation gives CASSLEAVDYNSPLHF.

Only a few counts were recorded for this clone. The rearrangement joins TRBV5-4 to TRBJ1-2; D gene uncertain. Germline values: CDR1 SGHNT, CDR2 YYREEE (reference sequence). This CDR3 has 14 amino acids. V was shortened by 4 bases and J by 3 bases, with 13 bases between the two germline ends. The CDR3 sequence is CASSLPVADYGYTF. As DNA, the CDR3 is TGTGCCAGCAGCCTTCCCGTGGCAGACTATGGCTACACCTTC.

The chain is built from TRBV7-8 and TRBJ2-2, with 7 bases fitting TRBD1. The CDR3 is made up of 14 amino acids. Germline assignment: CDR1 SGHVS and CDR2 FQNEAQ. After removal of 4 bases from V and 3 bases from J, the junction contained 2 bases not matched to a gene. The CDR3 DNA reads as TGTGCCAGCAGCTCCGACAGGGACACCGGGGAGCTGTTTTTT. Protein sequence: CASSSDRDTGELFF. Drawing the rest from reference TRBV7-8 and TRBJ2-2, the complete variable domain is GAGVSQSPRYKVAKRGQDVALRCDPISGHVSLFWYQQALGQGPEFLTYFQNEAQLDKSGLPSDRFFAERPEGSVSTLKIQRTQQEDSAVYLCASSSDRDTGELFFGEGSRLTVL.